The next 9 T cell receptor beta chains were all read from a single sample in a study of PD-L1 blockade in urothelial cancer. Repertoires were generated with immunoSEQ multiplex PCR, while TCRdb's copy carries only in-frame clones and drops some. Of some 28,000 clones listed, around 86% are singletons. Specimen: PBMCs, collected around atezolizumab (anti-PD-L1) treatment. The receptors come from a man over 45 with urothelial cancer.

The chain couples TRBV27 to TRBJ1-1; D is ambiguous. Germline V lookup: CDR1 MNHEY, CDR2 SMNVEV (reference sequence). Trimming cost V 3 bases and J 4 bases, with 12 bases left between them. The CDR3 is 14 residues long. The CDR3 bases are TGTGCCAGCAGTTTGTCTGTAGCGCCCACTGAAGCTTTCTTT. The encoded protein is CASSLSVAPTEAFF.

This rearrangement joins TRBV5-1 to TRBJ2-7, with 10 bases that match TRBD1. Germline CDR1 SGHRS, CDR2 YFSETQ. V dropped 3 bases and J dropped 4; count of bases not matched to a gene: 4. CDR3 length: 14 residues. The CDR3 spells CASSYDRGPYEQYF. The CDR3 DNA sequence: TGCGCCAGCAGCTATGACAGGGGGCCATACGAGCAGTACTTC. Complete variable domain (other parts from reference TRBV5-1 and TRBJ2-7): KAGVTQTPRYLIKTRGQQVTLSCSPISGHRSVSWYQQTPGQGLQFLFEYFSETQRNKGNFPGRFSGRQFSNSRSEMNVSTLELGDSALYLCASSYDRGPYEQYFGPGTRLTVT.

This clone was seen just once. V and J are TRBV7-9 and TRBJ1-1; 7 bases are shared with TRBD1. V lost 5 bases and J lost 1; bases outside the gene matches: 7. Germline CDR1 SEHNR, CDR2 FQNEAQ (reference sequence). CDR3 length equals 15 residues. The CDR3: CASSHRQGWNTEAFF. The CDR3 DNA reads as TGTGCCAGCAGCCACCGACAGGGTTGGAACACTGAAGCTTTCTTT.

This chain joins TRBV11-3 and TRBJ2-7, with D unclear. V was cut by 4 bases and J by 2 bases, with 15 bases left in between. Germline values: CDR1 SGHNT, CDR2 YENEEA. CDR3 length: 15 amino acids. The CDR3 DNA sequence: TGTGCCAGCAGCTCCCGACCACGGCGGCCCTACGAGCAGTACGTC. It codes for CASSSRPRRPYEQYV.

The chain is built from TRBV19 and TRBJ1-2; D is perhaps TRBD1 (6 bases). CDR1 is LNHDA, CDR2 SQIVND, per germline (reference sequence). Trimming took 3 bases from V and 4 from J, leaving 18 bases between them. The CDR3 covers 16 residues. The CDR3: CASSMVPRDTSYGYTF. The CDR3 DNA reads TGTGCCAGTAGTATGGTTCCCCGGGACACGTCCTATGGCTACACCTTC.

This chain joins TRBV25-1 and TRBJ1-3, with 8 bases identical to TRBD1. This CDR3 has 14 amino acids. The trim removed 5 bases at V and 0 bases at J, leaving 0 bases unmatched. Germline lookup yields CDR1 MGHDK and CDR2 SYGVNS. The DNA for the CDR3 is TGTGCCAGCAGTACAGGGGGCTCTGGAAACACCATATATTTT. Amino acid sequence: CASSTGGSGNTIYF. Using reference TRBV25-1 and TRBJ1-3 for the parts outside the CDR3, the full variable domain is EADIYQTPRYLVIGTGKKITLECSQTMGHDKMYWYQQDPGMELHLIHYSYGVNSTEKGDLSSESTVSRIRTEHFPLTLESARPSHTSQYLCASSTGGSGNTIYFGEGSWLTVV.

CDR3 in DNA: TGCGCCAGCAGCTTGGTTGCGACTAGCCGCCAAGGTGAGCAGTTCTTC. Protein sequence: CASSLVATSRQGEQFF. The V and J genes are TRBV5-1 and TRBJ2-1; 7 positions match TRBD2. Germline V CDR1 and CDR2: SGHRS, YFSETQ. The junction had 12 bases not matched to a gene; V was cut back by 0 bases and J by 9 bases. CDR3 length: 16 amino acids. The variable domain in full, with the rest retrieved from reference TRBV5-1 and TRBJ2-1, is KAGVTQTPRYLIKTRGQQVTLSCSPISGHRSVSWYQQTPGQGLQFLFEYFSETQRNKGNFPGRFSGRQFSNSRSEMNVSTLELGDSALYLCASSLVATSRQGEQFFGPGTRLTVL.

The chain carries TRBV29-1 and TRBJ2-5, with 10 nucleotides matching TRBD2. Losses at the gene ends were 7 bases for V and 5 bases for J; bases not matched to a gene: 7. The CDR3 runs to 13 residues. The germline gives CDR1 SQVTM, CDR2 ANQGSEA. DNA for the CDR3: TGCAGCGCTTCCGGGACTAGCGTGGAGACCCAGTACTTC. Protein sequence: CSASGTSVETQYF.

The V call is TRBV4-2, the J call TRBJ1-1; 9 bases match TRBD1. The J segment lost 1 base and the V segment lost 1 base, leaving 1 base of the junction unmatched. Per germline, CDR1 LGHNA and CDR2 YNFKEQ. The CDR3 spans 15 residues. CDR3 bases: TGTGCCAGCAGCCAAGGGGACAGGGCGAACACTGAAGCTTTCTTT. Amino acid sequence: CASSQGDRANTEAFF.